Presented here are 19 T cell receptor beta chains from one specimen sequenced in a study of PD-1 blockade in mismatch repair-deficient tumors (TCRdb year 2017). The receptor library was made with the immunoSEQ multiplex PCR assay. In its TCRdb copy, this immuneACCESS table keeps in-frame sequences only and misses some clones. Where compared with another copy, unresolved V genes explain less than half of these, and the others have no known cause. This sample has around 110,000 clones in its table, and around three quarters of those were observed once. Jointly, the top ten make up 4.7% of the sample. The specimen was peripheral blood, collected roughly 13 months after starting pembrolizumab. The receptors shown here come from an adult with mismatch repair-deficient cancer.

The rearrangement links TRBV11-3 to TRBJ2-5, with D maybe TRBD1 (5 bases). V was trimmed by 4 bases and J by 5 bases, leaving 8 bases between them. Per germline, CDR1 SGHNT and CDR2 YENEEA. This CDR3 contains 12 residues. CDR3 DNA: TGTGCCAGCAGCTCAGGGTACGAGACCCAGTACTTC. This gives the protein CASSSGYETQYF.

The chain employs TRBV30 and TRBJ2-7; D is unresolved. With 2 bases removed from V and 2 bases from J, the gap between germline ends came to 10 bases. The CDR3 totals 13 residues. From germline, CDR1 is GTSNPN and CDR2 SVGIG (reference sequence). The CDR3 coding sequence is TGTGCCTGGAGTATGACACGGACCTACGAGCAGTACTTC. Its translation is CAWSMTRTYEQYF.

A note on this clone: Other DNA variants within this sample encode the same CDR3. V gene TRBV5-8 combines with J gene TRBJ1-4; the match to TRBD1 covers 8 bases. This CDR3 region has 16 residues. Germline V gene data show CDR1 as SGHTS and CDR2 as YDEGEE. The ends lost 0 bases at V and 0 bases at J; junction bases unmatched: 1. In DNA, the CDR3 is TGTGCCAGCAGCTTGGGACAGGGGCCAACTAATGAAAAACTGTTTTTT. Protein: CASSLGQGPTNEKLFF.

The chain joins TRBV5-4 to TRBJ2-2; D gene ambiguous. Germline V gene sequence: CDR1 SGHNT, CDR2 YYREEE (reference sequence). Trimming pared 4 bases from V and 1 base from J, leaving 8 bases between. This CDR3 has 14 residues. CDR3 in amino acids: CASSRDGNTGELFF. In DNA, the CDR3 is TGTGCCAGCAGCCGCGACGGGAACACCGGGGAGCTGTTTTTT. The variable domain in full, with the rest retrieved from reference TRBV5-4 and TRBJ2-2, is ETGVTQSPTHLIKTRGQQVTLRCSSQSGHNTVSWYQQALGQGPQFIFQYYREEENGRGNFPPRFSGLQFPNYSSELNVNALELDDSALYLCASSRDGNTGELFFGEGSRLTVL.

The chain uses TRBV2 and TRBJ1-5, with TRBD1 identical over 10 bases. This CDR3 has 16 amino acids. In germline, CDR1 is SNHLY, CDR2 FYNNEI. V trimming: 7 bases; J trimming: 0 bases; junction bases outside the gene matches: 6. CDR3 in amino acids: CASKGTGDSSNQPQHF. The CDR3 DNA is TGTGCCAGCAAGGGGACAGGGGATTCTAGCAATCAGCCCCAGCATTTT.

V is TRBV2 and J is TRBJ2-5; 7 bases agree with TRBD1. The CDR3 contains 14 residues. Trimming took 6 bases from V and 2 from J; bases not matched to a gene: 6. CDR1 is SNHLY and CDR2 is FYNNEI in the germline V gene. The CDR3 reads CASSDTGVQETQYF. The CDR3 region has the DNA TGTGCCAGCAGCGACACAGGGGTACAAGAGACCCAGTACTTC.

J is TRBJ1-1 and V is TRBV25-1; D unresolved. The CDR3 consists of 12 residues. V shed 1 base and J shed 10 bases, with 10 bases lying between them. In germline, CDR1 is MGHDK, CDR2 SYGVNS. The CDR3 protein is CASSEWEKRAFF. CDR3 sequence (DNA): TGTGCCAGCAGTGAATGGGAGAAACGAGCTTTCTTT.

The chain combines TRBV14 with TRBJ2-1; 8 bases agree with TRBD2. The CDR3 length is 20 residues. Trimming removed 3 bases from V and 7 bases from J; junction bases left unmatched: 23. CDR1 is SGHDN, CDR2 FVKESK, per germline. The CDR3 bases are TGTGCCAGCAGCCAGGGTAGAAGGTCGCGACGGGAGGGTAGGGGGAATGAGCAGTTCTTC. It encodes CASSQGRRSRREGRGNEQFF.

The chain couples TRBV5-1 to TRBJ2-5; no firm D call. V lost 1 base to trimming and J lost 3 bases, with 1 base between them. The germline V gene has CDR1 SGHRS and CDR2 YFSETQ. CDR3 size: 11 residues. The CDR3 is CASSLKETQYF. The DNA for the CDR3 is TGCGCCAGCAGCTTGAAAGAGACCCAGTACTTC.

The rearrangement links TRBV5-1 to TRBJ2-7, with no clear D. Trimming stripped 0 bases from V and 3 bases from J, with 10 bases between. This CDR3 is 14 amino acids long. Germline assignment: CDR1 SGHRS and CDR2 YFSETQ. The CDR3: CASSLERAVYEQYF. Here the CDR3 DNA reads TGCGCCAGCAGCTTGGAACGGGCGGTCTACGAGCAGTACTTC.

The DNA for the CDR3 is TGCGCCAGCAGCTTGGTTGCTAGCGGAGGGTACAATGAGCAGTTCTTC. This sequence encodes CASSLVASGGYNEQFF. The chain has TRBV5-1 and TRBJ2-1; 7 nucleotides align to TRBD2. Germline V gene sequence: CDR1 SGHRS, CDR2 YFSETQ. The J segment lost 4 bases and the V segment lost 0 bases, leaving 7 bases of the junction unmatched. This CDR3 is 16 amino acids long. The full variable domain, its missing parts supplied by reference TRBV5-1 and TRBJ2-1, is KAGVTQTPRYLIKTRGQQVTLSCSPISGHRSVSWYQQTPGQGLQFLFEYFSETQRNKGNFPGRFSGRQFSNSRSEMNVSTLELGDSALYLCASSLVASGGYNEQFFGPGTRLTVL.

The gene calls are TRBV5-1 and TRBJ1-2; 7 bases are shared with TRBD1. Germline loops: CDR1 SGHRS, CDR2 YFSETQ. V gave up 8 bases and J gave up 7 bases; unmatched junction bases: 11. This CDR3 is 13 amino acids long. Written as DNA, the CDR3 is TGCGCCAGTGGGACAGATCTGATGCGTGGCTACACCTTC. It specifies CASGTDLMRGYTF.

The chain uses TRBV7-6 and TRBJ2-1; D is ambiguous. The CDR3 sequence is 13 residues long. The ends were cut back, 1 base at V and 7 bases at J, with 8 bases in the middle. Germline-derived CDR1 and CDR2 are SGHVS and FNYEAQ. CDR3 nucleotides: TGTGCCAGCAGCTTAGAATGGGGTAATGAGCAGTTCTTC. This codes for CASSLEWGNEQFF.

The gene calls are TRBV29-1 and TRBJ2-1; possibly TRBD2 for D (6 bases). The CDR3 sequence is 14 residues long. Trimming stripped 7 bases from V and 3 bases from J, with 16 bases between. The germline V gene encodes CDR1 SQVTM and CDR2 ANQGSEA. CDR3 coding DNA: TGCAGCGCTACGGGGGTAACCTACTACAATGAGCAGTTCTTC. This codes for CSATGVTYYNEQFF.

V is TRBV11-2 and J is TRBJ2-1; weak D call: TRBD1 (6 bases). Per the germline V gene, CDR1 is SGHAT and CDR2 is FQNNGV. This CDR3 contains 16 residues. The V and J ends lost 5 bases and 2 bases respectively, with 16 bases between them. CDR3 DNA sequence: TGTGCCAGCAGCGCCTGGGGGCGAACCCCCTACAATGAGCAGTTCTTC. It translates to CASSAWGRTPYNEQFF.

This clone was detected only once. The chain recombines TRBV6-5 with TRBJ2-2, with 7 bases identical to TRBD2. CDR3 length: 15 amino acids. Trimming cost V 8 bases and J 0 bases; bases outside gene matches: 6. CDR1 MNHEY and CDR2 SVGAGI come from the germline V gene. The CDR3 protein is CASSSGSTNTGELFF. The CDR3 DNA is TGTGCCAGCTCTAGCGGATCAACGAACACCGGGGAGCTGTTTTTT.

As concerns this clone: At one boundary the junction diverges from the germline segment, which might be a read error. The chain links TRBV5-8 to TRBJ2-7, with D perhaps assigned TRBD1 or TRBD2 (5 bases each). The CDR3 totals 14 residues. Germline assignment: CDR1 SGHTS and CDR2 YDEGEE. The CDR3 sequence is CARGWGLSSSEQYF. The CDR3 DNA is TGTGCCCGTGGCTGGGGGTTGTCGTCCTCCGAGCAGTACTTC.

The chain recombines TRBV5-4 with TRBJ1-1, with 12 bases fitting TRBD1. The CDR3 runs to 19 residues. Germline CDR1 reads SGHNT; CDR2 reads YYREEE (reference sequence). V lost 4 bases, J lost 0 bases, and 13 bases stayed unmatched. The CDR3 region is CASSPGTGGIVGMNTEAFF. CDR3 DNA: TGTGCCAGCAGCCCCGGGACAGGGGGCATTGTGGGGATGAACACTGAAGCTTTCTTT.

The CDR3 spells CASSLVRASGGKEQFF. The DNA of the CDR3 is TGTGCCAGCAGCTTAGTAAGGGCTAGCGGGGGCAAAGAGCAGTTCTTC. The rearrangement links TRBV7-2 to TRBJ2-1; 10 bases map to TRBD2. The trim removed 1 base at V and 10 bases at J, leaving 10 bases unmatched. Germline V gene data show CDR1 as SGHTA and CDR2 as FQGNSA. The CDR3 is made up of 16 amino acids.